This entry is about one T cell receptor beta chain. Its antigen remains unidentified. The CDR3 spans 15 residues. Looked up from germline, CDR1 is SGHRS and CDR2 is YFSETQ. Trimming stripped 0 bases from V and 1 base from J, with 5 bases between. The data were obtained in a study of T cell responses to AZD1222 COVID-19 vaccine. Study-wide points: Seropositive at baseline were only six AZD1222 recipients. Targets within unmutated variant regions were reportedly found for nearly half of spike-specific TCRs. Females outnumbered males among donors, who were mostly white British; clonal diversity was possibly underestimated.

The method was immunoSEQ multiplex PCR; TCRdb's version includes in-frame clones alone and lacks a portion of them. Of over 130,000 clones listed, 92% are singletons. The clonotype was recovered from an adult who received the AZD1222 COVID-19 vaccine. The material was peripheral blood, obtained 28 days after the second AZD1222 dose. The chain combines TRBV5-1 with TRBJ2-6, with D unclear. CDR3 sequence: CASSLVQSGANVLTF. The DNA of the CDR3 is TGCGCCAGCAGCTTGGTTCAGTCTGGGGCCAACGTCCTGACTTTC.